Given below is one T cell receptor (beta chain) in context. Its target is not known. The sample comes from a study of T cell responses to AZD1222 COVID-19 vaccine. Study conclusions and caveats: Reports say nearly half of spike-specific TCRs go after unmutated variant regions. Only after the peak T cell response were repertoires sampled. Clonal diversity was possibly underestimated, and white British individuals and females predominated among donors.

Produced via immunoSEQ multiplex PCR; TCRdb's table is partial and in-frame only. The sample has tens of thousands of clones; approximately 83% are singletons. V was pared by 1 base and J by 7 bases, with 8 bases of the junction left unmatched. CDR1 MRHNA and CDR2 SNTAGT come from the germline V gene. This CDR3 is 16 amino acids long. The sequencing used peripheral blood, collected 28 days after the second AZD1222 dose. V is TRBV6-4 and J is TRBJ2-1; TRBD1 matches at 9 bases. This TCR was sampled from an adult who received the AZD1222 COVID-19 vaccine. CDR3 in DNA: TGTGCCAGCAGTGACTTTTCAAGGACAGGGGTGAATGAGCAGTTCTTC. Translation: CASSDFSRTGVNEQFF.